What follows are 16 T cell receptor beta chains derived from one specimen sequenced in a study of vaccination and CD4 T cells after COVID-19. Treatment of the sample: approximately nine-day PBMC culture with coronavirus spike peptide pools or control peptides (ViraFEST assay). Antigens for these TCRs are unknown. Cultured CD4+ T cell DNA underwent sequencing with the Oncomine TCR Beta short-read assay. TCRdb independently ran MiXCR on the PCR reads; one entry per CDR3 protein. The table has 20,000 or so distinct CDR3 sequences, roughly 50% seen once; the top ten hold 4.5% to 5.5%. The sample was CD4+ T cells from blood, cultured in vitro. Receptors were obtained from a human donor who had recovered from COVID-19.

This clonotype occurred a few times. J is TRBJ1-6 and V is TRBV7-9; D gene ambiguous. The CDR3 extends over 16 amino acids. The ends were cut back, 5 bases at V and 0 bases at J, with 11 bases in the middle. Germline CDR1 and CDR2: SEHNR and FQNEAQ (reference sequence). CDR3: CASSADGSSYNSPLHF. The CDR3 DNA follows: TGTGCCAGCAGCGCGGACGGTAGCTCCTATAATTCACCCCTCCACTTT.

The chain joins TRBV12-3 or TRBV12-4 to TRBJ1-1; 7 nucleotides line up with TRBD1. This CDR3 has 14 residues. J was trimmed by 4 bases and V by 5 bases; bases with no gene match: 7. In DNA, the CDR3 is TGTGCCAGCAGTCCCAACCCAGGGGGCACTGAAGCTTTCTTT. Protein: CASSPNPGGTEAFF.

This chain links TRBV3-1 with TRBJ1-2; D is uncertain. The CDR3 has 15 amino acids. CDR1 is LGHDT and CDR2 is YNNKEL in the germline V gene (reference sequence). Trimming took off 4 bases at V and 3 bases at J, with 15 bases between the two ends. CDR3 loop: CASSLADLRDYGYTF. As DNA, the CDR3 is TGTGCCAGCAGCCTGGCGGACCTTCGGGACTATGGCTACACCTTC.

The table lists this clonotype with a few counts. This rearrangement joins TRBV6-1 to TRBJ1-4; maybe TRBD1 (6 bases). Germline V CDR1 and CDR2: MNHNS, SASEGT. CDR3 length: 15 residues. Deletions cut 1 base from V and 3 bases from J, with 9 bases between. The CDR3 DNA reads as TGTGCCAGCAGTGAAGGAGGGGGTGCTAATGAAAAACTGTTTTTT. It yields the protein CASSEGGGANEKLFF.

The CDR3 nucleotides read TGTGCCAGCAGCTTAAACTCCTATAATTCACCCCTCCACTTT. Translating gives CASSLNSYNSPLHF. The rearrangement uses TRBV7-2 and TRBJ1-6; D unresolved. Trimming shortened V by 2 bases and J by 0 bases, and 2 bases separated the two germline ends. Germline CDR1 is SGHTA and CDR2 is FQGNSA. This CDR3 region has 14 residues.

V is TRBV7-9 and J is TRBJ2-5, with 8 bases that match TRBD2. The V gene end was trimmed by 5 bases and the J gene end by 5 bases; junction bases not matched to a gene: 13. Germline CDR1 and CDR2: SEHNR and FQNEAQ (reference sequence). The CDR3 runs to 16 residues. The CDR3 sequence is CASSGRVTSGGETQYF. CDR3 nucleotides: TGTGCCAGCAGCGGCAGGGTAACTAGCGGAGGGGAGACCCAGTACTTC.

Remarks on this clonotype: The junction shows a germline mismatch at one end, possibly a read error. The rearrangement joins TRBV7-6 to TRBJ1-3; D might be TRBD1 (6 bases). The CDR3 is 14 amino acids. The V gene's germline CDR1 is SGHVS and CDR2 FNYEAQ. The CDR3 is CASSPGALGNTIYF. The CDR3, as DNA: TGTGCTAGCAGCCCAGGGGCTCTCGGAAACACCATATATTTT.

This chain links TRBV18 with TRBJ2-7, with D tentatively TRBD1 (5 bases). V was trimmed by 2 bases and J by 6 bases, leaving 11 bases between them. Germline V gene sequence: CDR1 KGHSH, CDR2 LQKENI. The CDR3 covers 13 residues. The DNA for the CDR3 is TGTGCCAGCTCACCAGGCCCAGGGCGCGAGCAGTACTTC. Protein product: CASSPGPGREQYF.

The genes are TRBV5-1 and TRBJ2-5; 8 bases map to TRBD2. The CDR3 sequence is 14 residues long. V dropped 4 bases and J dropped 5; count of bases not matched to a gene: 7. The germline V gene has CDR1 SGHRS and CDR2 YFSETQ. CDR3 sequence: CASSRERGQETQYF. The CDR3 bases are TGCGCCAGCAGCCGAGAGCGGGGGCAGGAGACCCAGTACTTC.

This clonotype was observed a few times. The CDR3 bases are TGCAGTGCTATCCGACAGGGGAATAGCAATCAGCCCCAGCATTTT. Its protein product is CSAIRQGNSNQPQHF. This chain connects TRBV20-1 to TRBJ1-5; 8 positions match TRBD1. The CDR3 has 15 residues. The germline CDR1 and CDR2 sequences are DFQATT and SNEGSKA (reference sequence). After removal of 4 bases from V and 0 bases from J, the junction contained 5 bases not matched to a gene.

Only one count was recorded for this clonotype. The J gene is TRBJ2-4, the V gene TRBV19; D may match TRBD1 or TRBD2 (5 bases each). CDR1 and CDR2 (germline): LNHDA, SQIVND (reference sequence). The CDR3 contains 13 residues. The germline V and J ends were trimmed by 2 bases and 6 bases, with 8 bases remaining between them. The CDR3 loop reads CASSILGGNIQYF. Written as DNA, the CDR3 is TGTGCCAGTAGTATACTTGGGGGAAACATTCAGTACTTC. The full variable domain, with the rest looked up from reference TRBV19 and TRBJ2-4, is DGGITQSPKYLFRKEGQNVTLSCEQNLNHDAMYWYRQDPGQGLRLIYYSQIVNDFQKGDIAEGYSVSREKKESFPLTVTSAQKNPTAFYLCASSILGGNIQYFGAGTRLSVL.

This clonotype is medium-sized (0.01 to 0.1%) by share. The V and J genes are TRBV20-1 and TRBJ1-5; D call uncertain. Trimming took 3 bases from V and 0 from J, leaving 12 bases between them. Germline CDR1 and CDR2: DFQATT and SNEGSKA (reference sequence). This CDR3 is 15 amino acids long. CDR3 DNA sequence: TGCAGTGCTAGTGGAGGCAGCAATAGCAATCAGCCCCAGCATTTT. Amino acids: CSASGGSNSNQPQHF.

V and J are TRBV3-1 and TRBJ1-5; TRBD1 agrees at 8 bases. Germline values: CDR1 LGHDT, CDR2 YNNKEL (reference sequence). CDR3 size: 18 residues. J lost 1 base, V lost 0 bases, and 8 bases had no gene match. The CDR3, as DNA: TGTGCCAGCAGCCAAGACAGGGGGCGCGGCCCAAGCAATCAGCCCCAGCATTTT. This gives the protein CASSQDRGRGPSNQPQHF.

The chain carries TRBV9 and TRBJ1-1; 7 bases are shared with TRBD1. CDR3 length equals 15 residues. In germline, CDR1 is SGDLS, CDR2 YYNGEE. V was clipped by 4 bases and J by 0 bases; unmatched bases: 6. The CDR3 spells CASSPRGQMNTEAFF. Written as DNA, the CDR3 is TGTGCCAGCAGCCCTCGGGGACAGATGAACACTGAAGCTTTCTTT.

V is TRBV30 and J is TRBJ2-3; 8 nucleotides line up with TRBD2. Trimming took 5 bases from V and 3 from J; bases not matched to a gene: 7. The germline V gene has CDR1 GTSNPN and CDR2 SVGIG (reference sequence). The CDR3 length is 14 residues. The CDR3: CAWARLAFTDTQYF. The CDR3 DNA is TGTGCCTGGGCAAGACTAGCGTTTACAGATACGCAGTATTTT.

The chain employs TRBV20-1 and TRBJ2-4; D uncertain. V lost 5 bases and J 8 bases, leaving 16 bases between the germline ends. Germline V gene sequence: CDR1 DFQATT, CDR2 SNEGSKA (reference sequence). The CDR3 runs to 13 residues. CDR3 amino acids: CSAPIPGGDIQYF. The CDR3 DNA reads TGCAGTGCTCCGATACCGGGTGGGGACATTCAGTACTTC.